This T cell receptor beta chain appears in the sequencing data of a study of blood T cell repertoires in COVID-19. Background on the study: PBMCs, B-cell-depleted T cells, or T cells were the source of the cDNA or gDNA that made up the material.

Germline-derived CDR1 and CDR2 are SNHLY and FYNNEI. Trimming shortened V by 5 bases and J by 0 bases, and 11 bases separated the two germline ends. CDR3 size: 15 residues. Clones were read by immunoSEQ multiplex PCR, and TCRdb kept only the in-frame ones, dropping some. The data contain around 450,000 clones, about 85% of them singletons. The chain uses TRBV2 and TRBJ1-3; D may be TRBD1 (5 bases). Material: PBMCs or T cells enriched from blood (not recorded which). The TCR sequence derives from a woman between 18 and 30 years old who had recovered from COVID-19. The CDR3 spells CASSRQITSGNTIYF. The CDR3, as DNA: TGTGCCAGCAGTAGACAGATAACCTCTGGAAACACCATATATTTT.